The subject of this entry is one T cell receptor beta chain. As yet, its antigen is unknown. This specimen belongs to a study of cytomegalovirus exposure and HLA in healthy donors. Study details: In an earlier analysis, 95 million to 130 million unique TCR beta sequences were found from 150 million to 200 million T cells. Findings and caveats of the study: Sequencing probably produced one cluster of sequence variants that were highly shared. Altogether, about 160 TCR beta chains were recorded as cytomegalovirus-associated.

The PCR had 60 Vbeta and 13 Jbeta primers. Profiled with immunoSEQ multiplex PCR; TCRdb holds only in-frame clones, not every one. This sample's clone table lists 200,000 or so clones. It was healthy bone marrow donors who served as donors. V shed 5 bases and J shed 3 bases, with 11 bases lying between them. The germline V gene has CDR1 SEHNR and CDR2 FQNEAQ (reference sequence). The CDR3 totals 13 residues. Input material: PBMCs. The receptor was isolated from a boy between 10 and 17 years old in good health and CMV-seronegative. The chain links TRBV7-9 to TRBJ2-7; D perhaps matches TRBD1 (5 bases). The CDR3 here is CASSGQKIYEQYF. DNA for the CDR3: TGTGCCAGCAGCGGACAAAAGATCTACGAGCAGTACTTC.